One sample yielded the 8 T cell receptor beta chains listed below, sequenced in a study of T-cell reconstitution after alpha-beta-depleted transplantation in children. Library preparation (for TCRbeta) was performed with unique molecular identifiers. TCRdb itself ran the PCR reads through MiXCR, one entry per CDR3 protein. The sample records about 130,000 distinct CDR3 sequences, 8.5% to 10% being singletons. Sequences were derived from PBMCs, mostly from graft donor cells, sampled 180 days after TCRalphabeta/CD19-depleted stem cell transplant. The receptors here all came from a girl under two years old who had a stem cell transplant for combined immunodeficiency, so the T cells may come from the graft donor.

This CDR3 reads CASSLVPVALFF. Here the CDR3 DNA reads TGTGCCAGCAGCTTAGTTCCCGTGGCGCTGTTTTTT. This sequence joins TRBV7-9 and TRBJ2-2; D not certain. Germline V gene lookup returns CDR1 SEHNR and CDR2 FQNEAQ (reference sequence). Trimming removed 1 base at V and 13 bases at J, with 10 bases between. The CDR3 totals 12 residues.

This clonotype has just a few counts. The V and J genes are TRBV29-1 and TRBJ2-7, with a weak D call TRBD2 (5 bases). The ends were cut back, 6 bases at V and 0 bases at J, with 15 bases in the middle. There are 14 residues in the CDR3. CDR1 is SQVTM, CDR2 ANQGSEA, per germline. The CDR3 region is CSVAASGYSYEQYF. The CDR3 bases are TGCAGCGTGGCGGCCAGCGGCTACTCCTACGAGCAGTACTTC.

In its sample, this clonotype was seen a few times. The chain recombines TRBV20-1 with TRBJ1-2, with 7 nucleotides matching TRBD1. This CDR3 is built from 11 residues. J gave up 8 bases and V 6 bases, and 6 bases lay outside the gene matches. CDR1 is DFQATT and CDR2 is SNEGSKA in the germline V gene (reference sequence). CDR3 nucleotides: TGCAGTGCCAAGGGGGCTCACGGCTACACCTTC. It encodes CSAKGAHGYTF.

In this sample, this clonotype turned up many times. The chain links TRBV7-2 to TRBJ2-1; 7 positions agree with TRBD2. Germline V gene data show CDR1 as SGHTA and CDR2 as FQGNSA. CDR3 length equals 14 residues. The V segment lost 5 bases and the J segment 7 bases; nucleotides outside the gene matches: 8. Here the CDR3 DNA reads TGTGCCAGCAGCGTGGGACTAAACCGGAATGAGCAGTTCTTC. It translates to CASSVGLNRNEQFF.

At least ten counts were recorded for this clonotype. The DNA of the CDR3 is TGTGCCAGCAGTTTATACAGGGACTACAATGAGCAGTTCTTC. Translating it yields CASSLYRDYNEQFF. This chain links TRBV12-3 or TRBV12-4 with TRBJ2-1; D perhaps matches TRBD1 (6 bases). This CDR3 is 14 amino acids long. The V end was cut by 2 bases, the J end by 3 bases, with 8 bases between.

This clonotype was observed many times. This chain joins TRBV5-8 and TRBJ2-5, with D perhaps TRBD1 (5 bases). Trimming took 2 bases from V and 7 from J, leaving 12 bases between them. This CDR3 has 13 residues. Germline V lookup: CDR1 SGHTS, CDR2 YDEGEE. The DNA of the CDR3 is TGTGCCAGCAGCTTCGACAGAAGAGGGACCCAGTACTTC. It yields the protein CASSFDRRGTQYF.

The chain uses TRBV11-3 and TRBJ2-7; 11 nucleotides agree with TRBD2. The length of the CDR3 is 15 residues. The J segment lost 2 bases and the V segment lost 7 bases, leaving 7 bases of the junction unmatched. The germline V gene has CDR1 SGHNT and CDR2 YENEEA. The CDR3 sequence: CASILGGLAAYEQYF. The CDR3 bases are TGTGCCAGCATCCTAGGGGGACTAGCGGCCTACGAGCAGTACTTC. The full variable domain, completed using reference TRBV11-3 and TRBJ2-7, is EAGVVQSPRYKIIEKKQPVAFWCNPISGHNTLYWYLQNLGQGPELLIRYENEEAVDDSQLPKDRFSAERLKGVDSTLKIQPAELGDSAVYLCASILGGLAAYEQYFGPGTRLTVT.

V usage is TRBV10-3 and J usage is TRBJ2-5; 7 nucleotides agree with TRBD2. Germline V gene sequence: CDR1 ENHRY, CDR2 SYGVKD. The CDR3 length is 14 residues. Trimming took 6 bases from V and 0 from J; bases not matched to a gene: 4. The CDR3 here is CAISPTSDQETQYF. CDR3 coding DNA: TGTGCCATCAGCCCTACTAGCGACCAAGAGACCCAGTACTTC.